Following are 14 T cell receptor beta chains from one sample sequenced in a study of identical twins. From the 5' RACE reads, TCRdb called clonotypes with MiXCR, one entry per CDR3 protein. This table holds some 500,000 distinct CDR3 sequences, about 20% found once. These same records also appear under a second study, on T cells expressing NK-cell markers.

Sequencing was done on a sample of CD4+ T cells sorted from blood. The source is a woman aged 18 to 35 in good health.

The chain uses TRBV11-3 and TRBJ2-1, with D possibly matching TRBD2 (6 bases). Germline V lookup: CDR1 SGHNT, CDR2 YENEEA. V lost 4 bases and J lost 8, with 21 bases in between. This CDR3 is built from 16 residues. CDR3: CASSSLAGSRGDEQFF. The CDR3 region has the DNA TGTGCCAGCAGCTCCCTAGCCGGGAGCCGGGGCGATGAGCAGTTCTTC.

This clonotype was picked up a small number of times. The V gene is TRBV10-3, the J gene TRBJ2-1; D is unclear. Trimming removed 5 bases at V and 7 bases at J, with 6 bases between. The CDR3 sequence is 11 residues long. Germline V gene sequence: CDR1 ENHRY, CDR2 SYGVKD. CDR3 DNA sequence: TGTGCCATCAGTTTACAAAATGAGCAGTTCTTC. Its translation is CAISLQNEQFF.

The rearrangement joins TRBV6-1 to TRBJ2-7; 7 bases align to TRBD1. V lost 4 bases and J lost 2; bases outside the gene matches: 5. This CDR3 contains 14 residues. Per the germline V gene, CDR1 is MNHNS and CDR2 is SASEGT. For the CDR3, the DNA is TGTGCCAGCAGTGTAGACAGGGACGCCTACGAGCAGTACTTC. Translation gives CASSVDRDAYEQYF.

This clonotype was counted between two and nine times. This chain links TRBV11-2 with TRBJ2-5; D is possibly TRBD1 or TRBD2 (5 bases each). The CDR3 spans 15 residues. Trimming removed 5 bases at V and 7 bases at J, with 20 bases between. CDR1 SGHAT and CDR2 FQNNGV come from the germline V gene. CDR3 region: CASSLLGPGFLTQYF. The CDR3 nucleotides read TGTGCCAGCAGCCTCCTGGGACCGGGATTCTTGACCCAGTACTTC.

The chain uses TRBV20-1 and TRBJ2-4, with TRBD1 matching 10 bases. The CDR3 has 15 amino acids. The germline V gene encodes CDR1 DFQATT and CDR2 SNEGSKA (reference sequence). J lost 5 bases, V lost 3 bases, and 7 bases had no gene match. CDR3 region: CSASTDRGPQNIQYF. CDR3 sequence (DNA): TGCAGTGCTAGTACCGACAGGGGGCCCCAAAACATTCAGTACTTC.

This chain links TRBV10-3 with TRBJ2-1; maybe TRBD2 (6 bases). CDR3 length: 14 amino acids. V lost 10 bases to trimming and J lost 0 bases, with 13 bases between them. The germline gives CDR1 ENHRY, CDR2 SYGVKD. The CDR3: CATSASSSYNEQFF. Written as DNA, the CDR3 is TGTGCCACTAGCGCATCGAGCTCCTACAATGAGCAGTTCTTC.

V usage is TRBV5-1 and J usage is TRBJ2-3, with D uncertain. Trimming cost V 4 bases and J 0 bases, with 12 bases left between them. The CDR3 spans 15 residues. Per germline, CDR1 SGHRS and CDR2 YFSETQ. The CDR3 protein is CASSPFLTSTDTQYF. DNA for the CDR3: TGCGCCAGCAGCCCCTTCCTTACTAGCACAGATACGCAGTATTTT.

This sequence joins TRBV6-4 and TRBJ2-2; the match to TRBD2 covers 9 bases. The trim removed 5 bases at V and 0 bases at J, leaving 4 bases unmatched. CDR1 is MRHNA and CDR2 is SNTAGT in the germline V gene. The CDR3 consists of 16 residues. The CDR3 is CASSRLADANTGELFF. The CDR3 nucleotides read TGTGCCAGCAGTCGACTAGCGGATGCGAACACCGGGGAGCTGTTTTTT.

This clonotype was counted only a few times. The chain has TRBV6-1 and TRBJ2-1; 7 bases line up with TRBD1. Germline-derived CDR1 and CDR2 are MNHNS and SASEGT. This CDR3 region has 13 residues. The junction had 4 bases not matched to a gene; V was cut back by 9 bases and J by 2 bases. CDR3 sequence reads: CASGRGPYNEQFF. CDR3 nucleotide sequence: TGTGCCAGTGGAAGGGGGCCCTACAATGAGCAGTTCTTC.

The V and J genes are TRBV4-2 and TRBJ1-5; D gene uncertain. Germline CDR1 is LGHNA and CDR2 is YNFKEQ. The length of the CDR3 is 14 residues. V shed 1 base and J shed 2 bases, with 6 bases lying between them. The CDR3 nucleotides are TGTGCCAGCAGCCAAGGACACGGCAATCAGCCCCAGCATTTT. Its translation is CASSQGHGNQPQHF.

This chain links TRBV20-1 with TRBJ2-7, with TRBD1 identical over 8 bases. From germline, CDR1 is DFQATT and CDR2 SNEGSKA (reference sequence). Germline trimming cut 6 bases from V and 2 bases from J; bases unmatched to any gene: 9. CDR3 length equals 14 residues. The CDR3 region is CSAKGWTGTYEQYF. The CDR3 DNA follows: TGCAGTGCCAAAGGGTGGACAGGGACCTACGAGCAGTACTTC.

V usage is TRBV5-1 and J usage is TRBJ2-7, with TRBD2 identical over 7 bases. The CDR3 covers 14 residues. V lost 0 bases, J lost 7 bases, and 7 bases stayed unmatched. Per the germline V gene, CDR1 is SGHRS and CDR2 is YFSETQ. The CDR3 DNA is TGCGCCAGCAGCTTGGCGGCGGGAGCGGTGGAGCAGTACTTC. Translated, it gives CASSLAAGAVEQYF.

The chain carries TRBV12-3 or TRBV12-4 and TRBJ2-6, with TRBD1 identical over 7 bases. With 10 bases clipped from V and 2 bases from J, the junction kept 14 bases outside the gene matches. The CDR3 loop spans 17 amino acids. The chain's CDR3 is CATQISRGNPGANVLTF. The CDR3 DNA reads as TGTGCCACCCAGATCTCCAGGGGGAACCCTGGGGCCAACGTCCTGACTTTC.

The gene calls are TRBV20-1 and TRBJ2-1; weak D call: TRBD2 (6 bases). V lost 3 bases and J 0 bases, leaving 12 bases between the germline ends. The CDR3 covers 15 residues. Per germline, CDR1 DFQATT and CDR2 SNEGSKA (reference sequence). This chain's CDR3 is CSASLSGGSYNEQFF. CDR3 DNA sequence: TGCAGTGCTAGTCTGTCCGGGGGCTCCTACAATGAGCAGTTCTTC.